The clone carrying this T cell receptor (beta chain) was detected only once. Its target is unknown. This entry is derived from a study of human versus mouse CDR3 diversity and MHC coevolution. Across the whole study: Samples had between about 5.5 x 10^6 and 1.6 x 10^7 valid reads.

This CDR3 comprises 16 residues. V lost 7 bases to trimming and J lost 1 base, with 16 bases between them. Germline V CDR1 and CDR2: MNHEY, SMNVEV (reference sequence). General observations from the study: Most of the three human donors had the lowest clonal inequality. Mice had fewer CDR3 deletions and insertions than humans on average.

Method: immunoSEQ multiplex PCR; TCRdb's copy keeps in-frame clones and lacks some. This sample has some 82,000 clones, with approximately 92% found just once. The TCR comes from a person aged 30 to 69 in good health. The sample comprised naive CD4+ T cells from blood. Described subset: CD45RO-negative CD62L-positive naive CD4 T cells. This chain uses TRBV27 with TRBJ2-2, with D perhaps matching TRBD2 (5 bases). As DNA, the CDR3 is TGTGCCAGCAATGCTGTCCCGGGGAAGAACACCGGGGAGCTGTTTTTT. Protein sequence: CASNAVPGKNTGELFF.